This T cell receptor (beta chain) came from a study of blood T cells in healthy people across ages. Study-wide points: The study found more naive CD4+ cells and higher diversity in long-lived than aged donors.

CDR3 length equals 16 residues. Germline values: CDR1 SGDLS, CDR2 YYNGEE. Notes on this clonotype: The target antigen is unknown. One end of the junction is discordant with germline, which a read error may explain.

Donor samples were obtained from healthy Caucasian individuals from Russia, aged about 6 to 90. Using a J-beta primer mix together with a sample-barcoded 5' primer, a second PCR was run for 7 to 11 cycles. TCRdb called the 5' RACE reads again in MiXCR, with one record for every CDR3 protein. The sample holds approximately 1.5 million distinct CDR3 sequences; approximately 43% are singletons and the top ten take approximately 4%. The TCR was taken from a woman younger than 30 in good health. J is TRBJ2-3 and V is TRBV9, with 7 bases identical to TRBD1. Sequenced sample: blood. The CDR3 sequence is CASSVGGAFEGDTQYF. The CDR3 DNA sequence: TGTGCCAGCAGTGTAGGGGGCGCTTTCGAAGGAGATACGCAGTATTTT.